This TCR beta chain was profiled in a study of breast tumors, draining lymph nodes, adjacent tissues. Findings and caveats of the study: Tumor TCR diversity was below lymph nodes but above nontumor tissue. The lymph node origin of tumor T cells was framed as consistent with a hypothesis, not demonstrated. Data fit most tumor T cells coming from lymph node, expanding in tumor. Tumor and nontumor repertoires were significantly more similar in luminal-like than in basal-like breast cancer.

Each CDR3 protein is one row after TCRdb ran MiXCR on the multiplex PCR reads. This table has 20,000 to 25,000 distinct CDR3 sequences, about two thirds appearing once. This clonotype came up many times. Its antigen is as yet unknown. The germline V and J ends were trimmed by 4 bases and 1 base, with 7 bases remaining between them. The CDR3 runs 13 residues. Germline CDR1 and CDR2: SGHAT and FQNNGV. The TCR sequence derives from a female donor with breast cancer. Some clones in this sample may be carry-over from other donors' samples. The source material was tumor-adjacent breast tissue. The chain is built from TRBV11-2 and TRBJ1-1, with D maybe TRBD1 (5 bases). The CDR3 DNA reads TGTGCCAGCAGCTGGGGACGGAACACTGAAGCTTTCTTT. Translating gives CASSWGRNTEAFF.